This T cell receptor (beta chain) came from a study of OX40 agonist ivuxolimab in advanced cancers. Findings of the study overall: Antigen specificity remained undetermined for the expanded peripheral T cells.

CDR1 LGHNA and CDR2 YSLEER come from the germline V gene. V was shortened by 1 base and J by 5 bases, with 6 bases between the two germline ends. The CDR3 has 13 amino acids. Only in-frame clones appear in the TCRdb table, and some are missing; sequencing was by immunoSEQ multiplex PCR. The sample includes more than 80,000 clones, 90% to 95% of them seen just once. With regard to this clone: Its antigen is unidentified.

The chain recombines TRBV4-3 with TRBJ2-1; D call uncertain. This sequence was found in an adult with an advanced solid tumor such as melanoma, head and neck, liver or kidney cancer. The input for sequencing was CD4+ or CD8+ T cells sorted from blood, taken in a trial of the OX40 agonist ivuxolimab. The CDR3 coding sequence is TGCGCCAGCAGCCAAGCTGGGAACAATGAGCAGTTCTTC. It translates to CASSQAGNNEQFF.